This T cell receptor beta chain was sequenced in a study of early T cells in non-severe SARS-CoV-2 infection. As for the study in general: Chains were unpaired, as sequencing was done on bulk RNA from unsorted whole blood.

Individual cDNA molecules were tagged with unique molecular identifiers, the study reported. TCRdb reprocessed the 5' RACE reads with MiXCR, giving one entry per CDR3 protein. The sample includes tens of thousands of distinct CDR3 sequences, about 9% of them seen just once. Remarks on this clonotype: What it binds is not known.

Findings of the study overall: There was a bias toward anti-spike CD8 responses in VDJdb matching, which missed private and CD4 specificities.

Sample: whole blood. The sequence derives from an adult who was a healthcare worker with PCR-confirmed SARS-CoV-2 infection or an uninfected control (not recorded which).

The DNA for the CDR3 is TGTGCCAGCAGCGTAGGGTCCGGACACCAGGCCGGGGAGCTGTTTTTT. It translates to CASSVGSGHQAGELFF. V and J are TRBV9 and TRBJ2-2; tentative D call: TRBD1 (5 bases). Between the trimmed V and J ends, which lost 0 bases and 6 bases, there was a span of 15 bases. The germline CDR1 and CDR2 sequences are SGDLS and YYNGEE. This CDR3 is 16 amino acids long. Full variable domain (remainder filled in from reference TRBV9 and TRBJ2-2): DSGVTQTPKHLITATGQRVTLRCSPRSGDLSVYWYQQSLDQGLQFLIQYYNGEERAKGNILERFSAQQFPDLHSELNLSSLELGDSALYFCASSVGSGHQAGELFFGEGSRLTVL.